The 15 T cell receptor beta chains reported below all come from one sample, sequenced in a study of blood T cell repertoires in COVID-19 (dated by TCRdb to 2020 to 2021). Library prep was done by the immunoSEQ multiplex PCR assay. Entries here come from immuneACCESS through TCRdb and include only in-frame sequences with V and J called. Some clones fail to appear in such tables; in the studies checked, an unresolved V gene covers under half of the shortfall, and the cause of the remainder is unknown. In this sample the table shows about 140,000 clones, around 89% of which occur a single time. In total, the top ten clones hold around 2.3% of the sample. Source material: peripheral blood. These receptor sequences come from a human donor with COVID-19, enrolled during active disease. The donor label of this sample is uncertain.

This clone was picked up a small number of times. This chain joins TRBV27 and TRBJ1-1, with D possibly being TRBD1 (5 bases). CDR3 length: 13 residues. Trimming cost V 0 bases and J 5 bases, with 7 bases left between them. The germline V gene has CDR1 MNHEY and CDR2 SMNVEV (reference sequence). Here the CDR3 reads CASSLSKGTEAFF. The CDR3 DNA is TGTGCCAGCAGTTTATCAAAGGGGACTGAAGCTTTCTTT.

In DNA, the CDR3 is TGTGCCAGCAGTTCCCCCGGGACTTCGAACACCGGGGAGCTGTTTTTT. Protein sequence: CASSSPGTSNTGELFF. This rearrangement joins TRBV6-5 to TRBJ2-2; possibly TRBD2 for D (6 bases). Germline V gives CDR1 MNHEY, CDR2 SVGAGI. V lost 4 bases and J 0 bases, leaving 12 bases between the germline ends. This CDR3 contains 16 residues.

This clone showed up just once. The V gene is TRBV5-8, the J gene TRBJ2-5, with D unresolved. Germline lookup yields CDR1 SGHTS and CDR2 YDEGEE. V was shortened by 2 bases and J by 0 bases, with 8 bases between the two germline ends. This CDR3 is 14 amino acids long. Written as DNA, the CDR3 is TGTGCCAGCAGCTTTGGTCAGAACCAAGAGACCCAGTACTTC. This sequence encodes CASSFGQNQETQYF.

This chain connects TRBV3-1 (or the pseudogene TRBV3-2) to TRBJ1-4; D call uncertain. Germline V gives CDR1 LGHDT, CDR2 YNNKEL (reference sequence). Trimming pared 4 bases from V and 7 bases from J, leaving 7 bases between. The CDR3 sequence is 12 residues long. CDR3 residues: CASSPLGEKLFF. The CDR3 DNA reads TGTGCCAGCAGCCCCCTAGGTGAAAAACTGTTTTTT.

This chain uses TRBV24-1 with TRBJ2-1, with 16 positions matching TRBD2. The germline gives CDR1 KGHDR, CDR2 SFDVKD. The trim removed 3 bases at V and 0 bases at J, leaving 10 bases unmatched. The CDR3 is 21 amino acids. In DNA, the CDR3 is TGTGCCACCAGTGATCACCCGGGGACTAGCGGGAGGGTTAGCTCCTACAATGAGCAGTTCTTC. It encodes CATSDHPGTSGRVSSYNEQFF.

V gene TRBV18 combines with J gene TRBJ2-2; D call uncertain. Germline CDR1 and CDR2: KGHSH and LQKENI. V shed 2 bases and J shed 2 bases, with 6 bases lying between them. The CDR3 extends over 14 amino acids. The chain's CDR3 is CASSPSTNTGELFF. CDR3 DNA: TGTGCCAGCTCACCAAGTACTAACACCGGGGAGCTGTTTTTT.

The V gene is TRBV27, the J gene TRBJ1-5; maybe TRBD1 (5 bases). Trimming pared 9 bases from V and 7 bases from J, leaving 19 bases between. The CDR3 totals 14 residues. Germline lookup yields CDR1 MNHEY and CDR2 SMNVEV (reference sequence). Here the CDR3 reads CASSAAGGGQPQHF. Here the CDR3 DNA reads TGTGCCAGTTCCGCAGCGGGGGGAGGGCAGCCCCAGCATTTT.

The chain recombines TRBV7-3 with TRBJ2-3, with D possibly matching TRBD2 (5 bases). This CDR3 has 13 residues. The V end lost 4 bases, the J end lost 6 bases, and 11 bases lay between the germline ends. The V gene's germline CDR1 is SGHTA and CDR2 FQGTGA. CDR3 nucleotides: TGTGCCAGCAGCTACATCACGGGGGATACGCAGTATTTT. Its protein product is CASSYITGDTQYF. The complete variable domain, with remaining parts taken from reference TRBV7-3 and TRBJ2-3, reads GAGVSQTPSNKVTEKGKYVELRCDPISGHTALYWYRQSLGQGPEFLIYFQGTGAADDSGLPNDRFFAVRPEGSVSTLKIQRTERGDSAVYLCASSYITGDTQYFGPGTRLTVL.

The chain uses TRBV6-1 and TRBJ2-3; D may be TRBD1 (6 bases). Between the trimmed V and J ends, which lost 2 bases and 2 bases, there was a span of 17 bases. Per germline, CDR1 MNHNS and CDR2 SASEGT. This CDR3 is 17 amino acids long. CDR3 in amino acids: CASSEMWSGASTDTQYF. The CDR3 DNA sequence: TGTGCCAGCAGTGAAATGTGGTCAGGGGCGTCCACAGATACGCAGTATTTT.

This clone was counted a few times. The J gene is TRBJ1-5, the V gene TRBV7-6, with D unresolved. Between the trimmed V and J ends, which lost 2 bases and 4 bases, there was a span of 12 bases. CDR3 length equals 15 residues. Germline assignment: CDR1 SGHVS and CDR2 FNYEAQ. The CDR3 here is CASSLFSGGNQPQHF. The CDR3 DNA reads TGTGCCAGCAGCTTATTCAGTGGAGGGAATCAGCCCCAGCATTTT.

This clone appeared a few times. The rearrangement joins TRBV6-5 to TRBJ2-5; the D gene is possibly TRBD2 (5 bases). CDR3 length: 14 residues. Between the trimmed V and J ends, which lost 7 bases and 3 bases, there was a span of 15 bases. The germline V gene encodes CDR1 MNHEY and CDR2 SVGAGI. CDR3 sequence (DNA): TGTGCCAGCACCGAGCGGAAGGGAAAAGAGACCCAGTACTTC. Amino acid sequence: CASTERKGKETQYF.

V is TRBV18 and J is TRBJ1-2; 7 nucleotides align to TRBD1. This CDR3 has 11 amino acids. V lost 6 bases and J lost 7; bases outside the gene matches: 2. Germline V gene data show CDR1 as KGHSH and CDR2 as LQKENI. CDR3 sequence reads: CASSTGSGYTF. The CDR3 DNA reads as TGTGCCAGCTCGACAGGGTCTGGCTACACCTTC.

This rearrangement joins TRBV9 to TRBJ1-1; 7 bases are shared with TRBD1. The ends lost 2 bases at V and 0 bases at J; junction bases unmatched: 7. The CDR3 sequence is 16 residues long. Germline assignment: CDR1 SGDLS and CDR2 YYNGEE. The CDR3 region has the DNA TGTGCCAGCAGCGTCGACTCGGGACAGATGAACACTGAAGCTTTCTTT. Residues: CASSVDSGQMNTEAFF.

This chain connects TRBV5-4 to TRBJ1-6, with D hard to call. Trimming took off 0 bases at V and 7 bases at J, with 8 bases between the two ends. This CDR3 contains 14 residues. CDR1 SGHNT and CDR2 YYREEE come from the germline V gene (reference sequence). CDR3 coding DNA: TGTGCCAGCAGCTTGGATGGCTCCAATTCACCCCTCCACTTT. Its protein product is CASSLDGSNSPLHF. Together with reference TRBV5-4 and TRBJ1-6, the CDR3 gives the full variable domain: ETGVTQSPTHLIKTRGQQVTLRCSSQSGHNTVSWYQQALGQGPQFIFQYYREEENGRGNFPPRFSGLQFPNYSSELNVNALELDDSALYLCASSLDGSNSPLHFGNGTRLTVT.

This chain joins TRBV10-1 and TRBJ2-3; 11 nucleotides match TRBD2. The germline V gene has CDR1 WNHNN and CDR2 SYGVQD (reference sequence). The ends lost 5 bases at V and 0 bases at J; junction bases unmatched: 10. The CDR3 runs 18 residues. The CDR3 DNA sequence: TGCGCCAGCAGTCGAGGGGTACTAGCGGGGGCTAGCACAGATACGCAGTATTTT. Translated, it gives CASSRGVLAGASTDTQYF.